This record concerns one T cell receptor beta chain sequence. These data are taken from a study of cytomegalovirus exposure and HLA in healthy donors. The CDR3 contains 14 residues. Trimming cost V 6 bases and J 7 bases; bases outside gene matches: 11. The germline V gene encodes CDR1 MNHEY and CDR2 SMNVEV (reference sequence). The PCR ran on 60 Vbeta and 13 Jbeta primers. The table came from immunoSEQ multiplex PCR; TCRdb's copy has only in-frame clones and leaves some out. The table has around 100,000 clones, roughly 80% seen once. The receptor was derived from a man aged 30 to 45 in good health and CMV-seropositive. Source material: PBMCs. This chain uses TRBV27 with TRBJ2-5; 7 bases are shared with TRBD2. Here the CDR3 reads CASRKRETGGTQYF. The CDR3 coding sequence is TGTGCCAGCAGGAAGCGGGAAACGGGAGGGACCCAGTACTTC.